The 21 T cell receptor beta chains below were found in one sample sequenced in a study of cytomegalovirus exposure and HLA in healthy donors. Vbeta (60) and Jbeta (13) primers were used in the PCR. Using immunoSEQ multiplex PCR, the repertoire was profiled, and TCRdb retains in-frame clones only, with some absent. This repertoire shows 150,000 to 200,000 clones, roughly four fifths found once; its top ten account for roughly 1.9%. Sequencing was done on a sample of PBMCs. The receptors stem from a woman between 25 and 40 years old in good health and CMV-seropositive.

The chain combines TRBV11-2 with TRBJ2-5; 8 bases map to TRBD2. CDR1 is SGHAT and CDR2 is FQNNGV in the germline V gene. The CDR3 contains 14 residues. V was clipped by 2 bases and J by 4 bases; unmatched bases: 3. The CDR3 DNA reads as TGTGCCAGCAGCTTACTGCGGGGGGTAGAGACCCAGTACTTC. As protein: CASSLLRGVETQYF.

The chain joins TRBV7-9 to TRBJ2-7, with 8 nucleotides matching TRBD1. The CDR3 consists of 14 residues. Germline V gene data show CDR1 as SEHNR and CDR2 as FQNEAQ (reference sequence). V shed 6 bases, J shed 5 bases, and the junction held 9 bases outside the gene matches. The CDR3 sequence is CASSSRDRFNEQYF. Written as DNA, the CDR3 is TGTGCCAGCAGTTCCCGGGACAGGTTCAACGAGCAGTACTTC.

This clone was seen more than once but under ten times. V and J are TRBV19 and TRBJ2-1, with D tentatively TRBD1 (6 bases). The CDR3 loop spans 13 amino acids. Trimming left V 3 bases short and J 7 bases short, with 10 bases between. Germline V gene lookup returns CDR1 LNHDA and CDR2 SQIVND (reference sequence). CDR3 sequence: CASSIARGNEQFF. The CDR3 coding sequence is TGTGCCAGTAGTATTGCAAGGGGGAATGAGCAGTTCTTC.

The J gene is TRBJ1-2, the V gene TRBV19; the D gene is possibly TRBD1 (5 bases). Trimming left V 7 bases short and J 6 bases short, with 18 bases between. The germline V gene has CDR1 LNHDA and CDR2 SQIVND (reference sequence). The CDR3 runs 14 residues. The CDR3: CASIPGLGQHGYTF. CDR3 coding DNA: TGTGCCAGTATCCCCGGCCTGGGGCAACATGGCTACACCTTC.

This clone was observed a single time. This rearrangement joins TRBV19 to TRBJ1-4, with TRBD1 matching over 10 bases. Germline CDR1 LNHDA, CDR2 SQIVND (reference sequence). Unmatched junction bases numbered 6, after V lost 1 base and J lost 7 bases. This CDR3 spans 16 amino acids. CDR3 in DNA: TGTGCCAGTAGTATAGGTTGGACAGGGGGTGTTGAAAAACTGTTTTTT. As protein: CASSIGWTGGVEKLFF. Filled out from reference TRBV19 and TRBJ1-4, the complete variable domain reads DGGITQSPKYLFRKEGQNVTLSCEQNLNHDAMYWYRQDPGQGLRLIYYSQIVNDFQKGDIAEGYSVSREKKESFPLTVTSAQKNPTAFYLCASSIGWTGGVEKLFFGSGTQLSVL.

The rearrangement links TRBV4-3 to TRBJ2-5; 15 bases are shared with TRBD2. The CDR3 is 16 residues long. CDR1 and CDR2 (germline): LGHNA, YSLEER. Unmatched junction bases numbered 3, after V lost 3 bases and J lost 4 bases. The CDR3 protein is CASSHGLAGGRETQYF. The CDR3 DNA sequence: TGCGCCAGCAGCCATGGACTAGCGGGGGGGCGAGAGACCCAGTACTTC.

The chain carries TRBV5-1 and TRBJ1-1; 9 nucleotides agree with TRBD1. Trimming cost V 4 bases and J 4 bases; bases outside gene matches: 8. Per the germline V gene, CDR1 is SGHRS and CDR2 is YFSETQ. There are 15 residues in the CDR3. CDR3 coding DNA: TGCGCCAGCAGCCTACCGGACAGGGGAAGCACTGAAGCTTTCTTT. Amino acids: CASSLPDRGSTEAFF.

The CDR3, as DNA: TGTGCCAGCAGCTTAGCGCATGCGGCAATTGCCAACGTCCTGACTTTC. As protein: CASSLAHAAIANVLTF. This chain joins TRBV7-2 and TRBJ2-6; the D is unclear. The V gene lost 0 bases and the J gene lost 7 bases, with 13 bases spanning the gap. This CDR3 has 16 residues. Per germline, CDR1 SGHTA and CDR2 FQGNSA.

This chain uses TRBV7-2 with TRBJ1-1; D unresolved. The V and J ends lost 2 bases and 2 bases respectively, with 6 bases between them. This CDR3 is 13 amino acids long. The germline V gene has CDR1 SGHTA and CDR2 FQGNSA. CDR3 bases: TGTGCCAGCAGCTTACAGACAAACACTGAAGCTTTCTTT. Protein sequence: CASSLQTNTEAFF. The entire variable domain, with the rest obtained from reference TRBV7-2 and TRBJ1-1, is as follows: GAGVSQSPSNKVTEKGKDVELRCDPISGHTALYWYRQSLGQGLEFLIYFQGNSAPDKSGLPSDRFSAERTGGSVSTLTIQRTQQEDSAVYLCASSLQTNTEAFFGQGTRLTVV.

The CDR3, as DNA: TGTGCCAGCAGCGTACGACTAGCGGGGGTAAACAATGAGCAGTTCTTC. This codes for CASSVRLAGVNNEQFF. This chain links TRBV5-6 with TRBJ2-1; 12 bases are shared with TRBD2. Germline trimming cut 4 bases from V and 5 bases from J; bases unmatched to any gene: 7. From germline, CDR1 is SGHDT and CDR2 YYEEEE. The CDR3 consists of 16 residues.

The gene calls are TRBV7-2 and TRBJ1-5; 10 nucleotides line up with TRBD1. This CDR3 is 16 amino acids long. Germline CDR1 and CDR2: SGHTA and FQGNSA. V gave up 1 base and J gave up 4 bases; unmatched junction bases: 4. The CDR3 loop reads CASSLGGQGRNQPQHF. CDR3 coding DNA: TGTGCCAGCAGCTTAGGGGGACAGGGGAGAAATCAGCCCCAGCATTTT.

There are a few counts of this clone. The V and J genes are TRBV7-2 and TRBJ2-5, with 9 positions matching TRBD2. The junction had 8 bases not matched to a gene; V was cut back by 4 bases and J by 5 bases. CDR3 length equals 15 residues. From germline, CDR1 is SGHTA and CDR2 FQGNSA. CDR3 sequence: CASSSASGVGETQYF. CDR3 DNA sequence: TGTGCCAGCAGCTCTGCTAGCGGGGTTGGGGAGACCCAGTACTTC.

The chain combines TRBV9 with TRBJ2-3, with 7 bases lining up with TRBD1. The V gene's germline CDR1 is SGDLS and CDR2 YYNGEE. J was trimmed by 0 bases and V by 0 bases; bases with no gene match: 4. The CDR3 sequence is 16 residues long. The CDR3 loop reads CASSVGSTGSTDTQYF. CDR3 coding DNA: TGTGCCAGCAGCGTAGGTTCGACAGGGAGCACAGATACGCAGTATTTT.

This clone was seen only a few times. V and J are TRBV29-1 and TRBJ2-3; TRBD2 agrees at 7 bases. The CDR3 runs 14 residues. Germline values: CDR1 SQVTM, CDR2 ANQGSEA. V trimming: 7 bases; J trimming: 0 bases; junction bases outside the gene matches: 7. The CDR3 coding sequence is TGCAGCGCGGGGACTATCTCTAGCACAGATACGCAGTATTTT. Translation: CSAGTISSTDTQYF.

This sequence joins TRBV19 and TRBJ1-2; D unclear. The CDR3 spans 14 residues. V was shortened by 7 bases and J by 4 bases, with 16 bases between the two germline ends. The germline V gene encodes CDR1 LNHDA and CDR2 SQIVND (reference sequence). CDR3 sequence: CASMEDLFGYGYTF. CDR3 nucleotides: TGTGCCAGTATGGAGGACCTCTTCGGCTATGGCTACACCTTC.

J is TRBJ1-2 and V is TRBV2, with D unresolved. The V end was cut by 6 bases, the J end by 8 bases, with 16 bases between. This CDR3 comprises 13 residues. Germline CDR1 SNHLY, CDR2 FYNNEI. The CDR3 reads CASSGSTGSGYTF. CDR3 sequence (DNA): TGTGCCAGCAGCGGGAGCACCGGGAGCGGCTACACCTTC.

This chain connects TRBV15 to TRBJ1-6; D possibly corresponds to TRBD1 (6 bases). This CDR3 has 16 amino acids. Germline V CDR1 and CDR2: LNHNV, YYDKDF (reference sequence). V was clipped by 2 bases and J by 4 bases, with 12 bases between them. Here the CDR3 reads CATSRSRGFYNSPLHF. The CDR3 DNA reads TGTGCCACCAGCAGAAGCAGGGGATTTTATAATTCACCCCTCCACTTT.

The rearrangement joins TRBV6-5 to TRBJ1-2; D unresolved. Trimming left V 0 bases short and J 5 bases short, with 16 bases between. This CDR3 is 16 amino acids long. Per the germline V gene, CDR1 is MNHEY and CDR2 is SVGAGI. DNA for the CDR3: TGTGCCAGCAGTTACTCGACCGGGTTAGGAACTTATGGCTACACCTTC. Its translation is CASSYSTGLGTYGYTF.

The V call is TRBV5-8, the J call TRBJ1-1; possible D gene TRBD1, 6 bases. This CDR3 is 18 amino acids long. Trimming pared 1 base from V and 2 bases from J, leaving 21 bases between. Per germline, CDR1 SGHTS and CDR2 YDEGEE. The CDR3 nucleotides are TGTGCCAGCAGCTTGAATACAGGGACCGTAGTGATCAACACTGAAGCTTTCTTT. It is translated as CASSLNTGTVVINTEAFF.

This clone was detected only once. CDR3 loop: CASSLDSGSSYGYTF. CDR3 nucleotide sequence: TGTGCCAGCAGCTTGGACTCAGGGTCGAGCTATGGCTACACCTTC. The genes are TRBV5-4 and TRBJ1-2; perhaps TRBD1 as D (5 bases). The CDR3 loop spans 15 amino acids. The germline CDR1 and CDR2 sequences are SGHNT and YYREEE (reference sequence). Trimming pared 0 bases from V and 4 bases from J, leaving 13 bases between.

This clone was detected a few times. The V gene is TRBV5-6, the J gene TRBJ2-1, with 7 bases identical to TRBD2. The CDR3 contains 16 residues. Germline V gene sequence: CDR1 SGHDT, CDR2 YYEEEE. The junction had 9 bases not matched to a gene; V was cut back by 0 bases and J by 6 bases. CDR3 DNA: TGTGCCAGCAGCTTGGGTAGTCTAGCGGATGTCAATGAGCAGTTCTTC. Protein: CASSLGSLADVNEQFF.